Below are 20 T cell receptor beta chains sequenced from a single sample in a study of blood T cells in healthy people across ages (dated by TCRdb to about 2015). The protocol used for the library was 5' RACE. The listed sequencing device is Illumina HiSeq 2500. The second PCR ran for about 6 to 12 cycles and used a J-beta primer mix along with a sample-barcoded 5' primer. TCRdb's own reprocessing of the public reads used fastp at Q25 and MiXCR and kept productive beta chains. Entries that share a CDR3 protein sequence are merged under the most common genes and DNA. This sample lists about 800,000 distinct CDR3 sequences; around a quarter were detected once. The ten largest clones represent 3% to 4.5% of the sample. These data are also associated with another study on T cells of mothers and their children.

Sequenced sample: blood. Receptors originate from a boy between 10 and 17 years old in good health.

This clonotype was seen a few times. This rearrangement joins TRBV7-8 to TRBJ1-6, with TRBD1 matching over 12 bases. CDR1 is SGHVS, CDR2 FQNEAQ, per germline. Trimming took 4 bases from V and 0 from J; bases not matched to a gene: 10. This CDR3 has 20 amino acids. The CDR3 region has the DNA TGTGCCAGCAGCTCCTTGGGACAGGGGGCGAAGAGCTCCTATAATTCACCCCTCCACTTT. Translated, it gives CASSSLGQGAKSSYNSPLHF.

This clonotype turned up a few times. The chain's CDR3 is CASSLTTNTEAFF. The CDR3 DNA reads as TGTGCCAGCAGCTTAACGACAAACACTGAAGCTTTCTTT. The genes are TRBV5-5 and TRBJ1-1; D is uncertain. The V gene lost 2 bases and the J gene lost 2 bases, with 7 bases spanning the gap. The CDR3 consists of 13 residues. Germline CDR1 SGHKS, CDR2 YYEKEE (reference sequence).

The rearrangement links TRBV6-5 to TRBJ2-5, with D possibly being TRBD2 (6 bases). V was clipped by 6 bases and J by 2 bases, with 16 bases between them. Germline CDR1 MNHEY, CDR2 SVGAGI. This CDR3 contains 15 residues. CDR3 coding DNA: TGTGCCAGCAGGAATAGCGGAAAAGGACAAGAGACCCAGTACTTC. This encodes CASRNSGKGQETQYF.

The rearrangement joins TRBV28 to TRBJ1-2; possible D gene TRBD1, 6 bases. Germline V CDR1 and CDR2: MDHEN, SYDVKM. V was shortened by 8 bases and J by 10 bases, with 17 bases between the two germline ends. The CDR3 is 12 residues long. The CDR3 nucleotides are TGTGCCAGCCACGTGAGGAACAGGGACTACACCTTC. It translates to CASHVRNRDYTF.

This clonotype was seen only a few times. The chain links TRBV5-6 to TRBJ2-1; 10 bases agree with TRBD2. The J call could be wrong; TRBJ2-7 is a better fit for the DNA end. The CDR3 is 15 amino acids. The germline V gene has CDR1 SGHDT and CDR2 YYEEEE. CDR3 nucleotide sequence: TGTGCCAGCAGCCATCCCGGGACTAGCGACTACGAGCAGTACTTC. Its protein product is CASSHPGTSDYEQYF.

The rearrangement joins TRBV7-3 to TRBJ1-1, with a weak D call TRBD1 (6 bases). This CDR3 is built from 14 residues. V lost 7 bases to trimming and J lost 7 bases, with 19 bases between them. Germline loops: CDR1 SGHTA, CDR2 FQGTGA. CDR3 region: CASNTSTGRHEAFF. The CDR3 DNA reads TGTGCCAGCAACACCTCTACAGGGCGCCATGAAGCTTTCTTT.

This clonotype was detected a few times. The chain uses TRBV7-6 and TRBJ2-1, with no clear D. CDR3 length: 14 residues. The V end was cut by 2 bases, the J end by 10 bases, with 15 bases between. Germline CDR1 SGHVS, CDR2 FNYEAQ. As DNA, the CDR3 is TGTGCCAGCAGCTTACTTGGATCCGGCCTAGAGCAGTTCTTC. It encodes CASSLLGSGLEQFF.

This sequence joins TRBV18 and TRBJ1-1; D call uncertain. This CDR3 is 13 amino acids long. Between the trimmed V and J ends, which lost 3 bases and 4 bases, there was a span of 9 bases. The V gene's germline CDR1 is KGHSH and CDR2 LQKENI. The CDR3 region is CASSPDPSTEAFF. The CDR3 DNA reads TGTGCCAGCTCACCGGACCCCAGCACTGAAGCTTTCTTT.

This chain uses TRBV4-2 with TRBJ2-7; no clear D. This CDR3 comprises 13 residues. V dropped 1 base and J dropped 0 bases, with 4 bases sitting between them. Per germline, CDR1 LGHNA and CDR2 YNFKEQ. CDR3 DNA: TGTGCCAGCAGCCAAGCGTACTCCTACGAGCAGTACTTC. It translates to CASSQAYSYEQYF.

This clonotype was observed a handful of times. The genes are TRBV14 and TRBJ2-7; 8 bases agree with TRBD2. Germline lookup yields CDR1 SGHDN and CDR2 FVKESK. The CDR3 runs 13 residues. The junction had 2 bases not matched to a gene; V was cut back by 0 bases and J by 7 bases. CDR3 in DNA: TGTGCCAGCAGCCAAGAGGCTAGCGGGGAGCAGTACTTC. As protein: CASSQEASGEQYF.

In this sample, this clonotype turned up a few times. J is TRBJ1-5 and V is TRBV7-2; 7 positions agree with TRBD1. The CDR3 contains 16 residues. Germline V lookup: CDR1 SGHTA, CDR2 FQGNSA. V dropped 0 bases and J dropped 0; count of bases not matched to a gene: 2. The chain's CDR3 is CASSLAGGNSNQPQHF. CDR3 coding DNA: TGTGCCAGCAGCTTAGCAGGGGGCAATAGCAATCAGCCCCAGCATTTT.

The V and J genes are TRBV6-1 and TRBJ1-1; 9 nucleotides match TRBD1. With 8 bases clipped from V and 3 bases from J, the junction kept 10 bases outside the gene matches. Looked up from germline, CDR1 is MNHNS and CDR2 is SASEGT. The CDR3 length is 15 residues. The CDR3 coding sequence is TGTGCCAGCTCAAACAGGGGGCGCGGGGACACTGAAGCTTTCTTT. Amino acids: CASSNRGRGDTEAFF.

This clonotype came up a few times. The chain employs TRBV29-1 and TRBJ2-1, with D perhaps matching TRBD1 (7 bases). The CDR3 sequence is 14 residues long. In germline, CDR1 is SQVTM, CDR2 ANQGSEA. V lost 6 bases to trimming and J lost 2 bases, with 14 bases between them. The DNA for the CDR3 is TGCAGCGTGTCAGGGGGGACGGCCTACAATGAGCAGTTCTTC. It encodes CSVSGGTAYNEQFF.

This clonotype turned up a few times. The V and J genes are TRBV12-3 or TRBV12-4 and TRBJ2-6; a possible D gene is TRBD2 (5 bases). Deletions cut 1 base from V and 0 bases from J, with 7 bases between. The CDR3 totals 16 residues. CDR3: CASSLVGSSGANVLTF. The CDR3 DNA follows: TGTGCCAGCAGTTTAGTAGGGAGCTCTGGGGCCAACGTCCTGACTTTC.

The chain uses TRBV28 and TRBJ2-5, with TRBD2 matching over 7 bases. The J call may be in error: the DNA end matches TRBJ2-1 better. Germline values: CDR1 MDHEN, CDR2 SYDVKM. The length of the CDR3 is 14 residues. This chain's CDR3 is CASSLAGVIYEQFF. CDR3 sequence (DNA): TGTGCCAGCAGTTTAGCGGGAGTAATCTATGAGCAGTTCTTC.

The rearrangement links TRBV7-9 to TRBJ2-2; D is uncertain. The length of the CDR3 is 13 residues. The V end lost 5 bases, the J end lost 3 bases, and 7 bases lay between the germline ends. Germline CDR1 SEHNR, CDR2 FQNEAQ (reference sequence). Here the CDR3 DNA reads TGTGCCAGCAGCCAGCTCGACACCGGGGAGCTGTTTTTT. This encodes CASSQLDTGELFF.

The CDR3 protein is CASSDFLAGVSVYNEQFF. The CDR3 nucleotides are TGTGCCAGCAGTGACTTTCTAGCGGGAGTTTCGGTCTACAATGAGCAGTTCTTC. V is TRBV2 and J is TRBJ2-1; 10 bases agree with TRBD2. This CDR3 is 18 amino acids long. CDR1 is SNHLY, CDR2 FYNNEI, per germline. Trimming took 3 bases from V and 3 from J; bases not matched to a gene: 11.

The chain recombines TRBV9 with TRBJ2-4, with 8 bases matching TRBD1. Losses at the gene ends were 3 bases for V and 8 bases for J; bases not matched to a gene: 16. The germline gives CDR1 SGDLS, CDR2 YYNGEE. The CDR3 runs 17 residues. The CDR3 is CASSAGTGQGRGYIQYF. The CDR3 region has the DNA TGTGCCAGCAGCGCCGGGACAGGTCAGGGACGGGGGTACATTCAGTACTTC.

The V gene is TRBV20-1, the J gene TRBJ2-7, with 10 bases lining up with TRBD1. Judging by the DNA end, TRBJ2-1 fits better; the J call may be wrong. CDR3 length: 15 residues. The germline CDR1 and CDR2 sequences are DFQATT and SNEGSKA (reference sequence). In nucleotides, the CDR3 is TGCAGTGCTTGGACAGGGGGGGATATAACGAATGAGCAGTTCTTC. Protein product: CSAWTGGDITNEQFF.

This sequence joins TRBV9 and TRBJ2-5; 7 positions match TRBD1. The CDR3 has 15 residues. The germline V gene encodes CDR1 SGDLS and CDR2 YYNGEE. The junction had 7 bases not matched to a gene; V was cut back by 0 bases and J by 5 bases. This CDR3 is CASSVGGTDRETQYF. The DNA of the CDR3 is TGTGCCAGCAGCGTAGGGGGGACAGACCGGGAGACCCAGTACTTC.